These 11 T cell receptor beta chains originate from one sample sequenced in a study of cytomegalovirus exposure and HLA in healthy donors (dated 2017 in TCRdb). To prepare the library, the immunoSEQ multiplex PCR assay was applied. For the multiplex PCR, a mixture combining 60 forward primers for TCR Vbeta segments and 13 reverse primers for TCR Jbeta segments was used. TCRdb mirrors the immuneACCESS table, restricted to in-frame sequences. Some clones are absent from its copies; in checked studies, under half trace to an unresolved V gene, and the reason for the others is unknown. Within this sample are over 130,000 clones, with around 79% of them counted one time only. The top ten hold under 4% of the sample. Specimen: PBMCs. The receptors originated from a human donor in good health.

The CDR3 protein is CASSMGAGVTDTQYF. The CDR3 DNA is TGTGCCAGTAGTATGGGAGCGGGAGTTACAGATACGCAGTATTTT. The chain combines TRBV19 with TRBJ2-3; TRBD2 matches at 8 bases. The CDR3 contains 15 residues. V lost 3 bases, J lost 3 bases, and 5 bases stayed unmatched. Germline lookup yields CDR1 LNHDA and CDR2 SQIVND (reference sequence).

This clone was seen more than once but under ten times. The CDR3 region has the DNA TGTGCCAGCAGCCGGGGGGCAGGGGCCTACGAGCAGTACTTC. It specifies CASSRGAGAYEQYF. This rearrangement joins TRBV7-6 to TRBJ2-7, with a weak D call TRBD2 (7 bases). Germline lookup yields CDR1 SGHVS and CDR2 FNYEAQ. The length of the CDR3 is 14 residues. The V and J ends lost 5 bases and 2 bases respectively, with 13 bases between them. Supplemented by reference TRBV7-6 and TRBJ2-7, the full variable domain reads GAGVSQSPRYKVTKRGQDVALRCDPISGHVSLYWYRQALGQGPEFLTYFNYEAQQDKSGLPNDRFSAERPEGSISTLTIQRTEQRDSAMYRCASSRGAGAYEQYFGPGTRLTVT.

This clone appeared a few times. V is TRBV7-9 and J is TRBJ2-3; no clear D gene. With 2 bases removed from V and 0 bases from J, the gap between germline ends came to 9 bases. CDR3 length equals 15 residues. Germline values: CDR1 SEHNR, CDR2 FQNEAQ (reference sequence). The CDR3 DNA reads TGTGCCAGCAGCTTACACCTACCTAGCACAGATACGCAGTATTTT. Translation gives CASSLHLPSTDTQYF.

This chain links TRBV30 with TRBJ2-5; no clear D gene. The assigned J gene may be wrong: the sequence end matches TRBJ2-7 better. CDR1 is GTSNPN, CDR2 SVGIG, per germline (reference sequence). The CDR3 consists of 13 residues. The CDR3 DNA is TGTGCCTGGAGTGATCAGTCACACTACGAGCAGTACTTC. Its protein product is CAWSDQSHYEQYF.

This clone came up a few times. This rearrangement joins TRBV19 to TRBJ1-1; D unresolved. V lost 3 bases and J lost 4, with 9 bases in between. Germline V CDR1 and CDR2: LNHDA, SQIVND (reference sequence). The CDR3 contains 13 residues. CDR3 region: CASSMRATTEAFF. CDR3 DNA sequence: TGTGCCAGTAGTATGAGGGCGACCACTGAAGCTTTCTTT.

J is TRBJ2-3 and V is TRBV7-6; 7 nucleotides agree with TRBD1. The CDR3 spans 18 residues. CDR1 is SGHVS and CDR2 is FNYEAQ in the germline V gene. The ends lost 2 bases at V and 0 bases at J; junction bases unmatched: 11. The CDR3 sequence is CASSLTGVPEISTDTQYF. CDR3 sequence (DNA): TGTGCCAGCAGCTTAACAGGGGTGCCAGAAATAAGCACAGATACGCAGTATTTT.

The DNA of the CDR3 is TGTGCCAGCAGCTTTCGGGACAGGAATGAAAAACTGTTTTTT. Its protein product is CASSFRDRNEKLFF. The rearrangement links TRBV5-6 to TRBJ1-4; 8 bases are shared with TRBD1. The CDR3 spans 14 residues. With 2 bases clipped from V and 5 bases from J, the junction kept 2 bases outside the gene matches. CDR1 is SGHDT and CDR2 is YYEEEE in the germline V gene.

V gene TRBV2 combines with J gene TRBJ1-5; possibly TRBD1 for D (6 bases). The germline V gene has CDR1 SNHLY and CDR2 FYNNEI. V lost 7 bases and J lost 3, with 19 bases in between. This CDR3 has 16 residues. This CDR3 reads CASKKEQQGVNQPQHF. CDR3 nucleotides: TGTGCCAGCAAAAAGGAACAACAGGGCGTCAATCAGCCCCAGCATTTT.

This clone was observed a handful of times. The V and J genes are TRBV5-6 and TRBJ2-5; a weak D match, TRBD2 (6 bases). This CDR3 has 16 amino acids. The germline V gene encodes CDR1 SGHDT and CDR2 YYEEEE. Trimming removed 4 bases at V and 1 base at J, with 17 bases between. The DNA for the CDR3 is TGTGCCAGCAGCCGGCCCATTACTAGCTCCCAAGAGACCCAGTACTTC. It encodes CASSRPITSSQETQYF.

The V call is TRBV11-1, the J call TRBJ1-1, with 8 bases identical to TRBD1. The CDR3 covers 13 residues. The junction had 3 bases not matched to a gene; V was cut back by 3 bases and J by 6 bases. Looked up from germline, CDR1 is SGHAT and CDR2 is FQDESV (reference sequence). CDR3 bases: TGTGCCAGCAGCTTGAAACAGGGGGCTGAAGCTTTCTTT. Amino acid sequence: CASSLKQGAEAFF.

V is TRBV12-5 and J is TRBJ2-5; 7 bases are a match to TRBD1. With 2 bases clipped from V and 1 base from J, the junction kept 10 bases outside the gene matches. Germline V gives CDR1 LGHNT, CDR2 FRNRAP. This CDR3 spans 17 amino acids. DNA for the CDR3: TGTGCTAGTGGTTTGCATCTTGGGCAGGGGGTCCAAGAGACCCAGTACTTC. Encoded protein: CASGLHLGQGVQETQYF.